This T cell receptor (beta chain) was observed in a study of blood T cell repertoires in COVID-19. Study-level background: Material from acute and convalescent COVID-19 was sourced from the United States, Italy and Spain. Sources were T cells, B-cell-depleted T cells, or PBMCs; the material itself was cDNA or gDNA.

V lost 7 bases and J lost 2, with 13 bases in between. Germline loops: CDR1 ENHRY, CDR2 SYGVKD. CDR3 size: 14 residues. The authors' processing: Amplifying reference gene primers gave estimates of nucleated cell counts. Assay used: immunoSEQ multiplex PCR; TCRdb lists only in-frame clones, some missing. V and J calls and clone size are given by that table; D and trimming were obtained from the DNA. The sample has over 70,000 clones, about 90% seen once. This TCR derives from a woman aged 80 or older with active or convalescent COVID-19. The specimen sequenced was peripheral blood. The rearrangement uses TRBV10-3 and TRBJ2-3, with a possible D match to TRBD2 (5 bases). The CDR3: CAIKLEDSTDTQYF. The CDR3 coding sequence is TGTGCCATCAAGCTGGAGGACTCCACAGATACGCAGTATTTT.